A selection of T cell receptor beta chains follows, all from one sample in a study of OX40 agonist ivuxolimab in advanced cancers. Generated by immunoSEQ multiplex PCR, the TCRdb table keeps only in-frame clones and is missing some. The sample contains approximately 60,000 clones, over 65% of which appear only once. Sequences were derived from CD4+ or CD8+ T cells sorted from blood, sampled in a trial of the OX40 agonist ivuxolimab. Source of these receptors: an adult with an advanced solid tumor such as melanoma, head and neck, liver or kidney cancer. Each CDR3 is given with its conserved first and last residue. The D gene is left open where the match is weak. For some rows the clone size is stated as once, few or many, or as a class when expanded; others skip it.

size: .; D: .; V: TRBV11-2; J: TRBJ1-1; CDR3: CASSLDRRGEAFF; DNA: TGTGCCAGCAGCTTAGATCGGCGGGGTGAAGCTTTCTTT
size: .; D: TRBD2; V: TRBV29-1; J: TRBJ2-7; CDR3: CSVVGRERTYEQYF; DNA: TGCAGCGTTGTTGGGCGGGAGCGTACGTACGAGCAGTACTTC
size: .; D: TRBD1; V: TRBV27; J: TRBJ1-2; CDR3: CASSLWTGSGYTF; DNA: TGTGCCAGCAGTTTATGGACAGGGTCTGGCTACACCTTC
size: .; D: TRBD2; V: TRBV9; J: TRBJ2-1; CDR3: CASSSGLAGRGSSYNEQFF; DNA: TGTGCCAGCAGCTCCGGACTAGCGGGAAGGGGGAGCTCCTACAATGAGCAGTTCTTC
size: .; D: .; V: TRBV7-3; J: TRBJ1-2; CDR3: CASSFGGNYGYTF; DNA: TGTGCCAGCAGCTTTGGGGGTAACTATGGCTACACCTTC
size: .; D: .; V: TRBV9; J: TRBJ1-1; CDR3: CASSVTTASAEAFF; DNA: TGTGCCAGCAGCGTGACAACAGCGTCAGCCGAAGCTTTCTTT
size: once; D: TRBD1; V: TRBV5-1; J: TRBJ2-3; CDR3: CASSLMDRPTTQYF; DNA: TGCGCCAGCAGCTTGATGGACAGGCCCACTACGCAGTATTTT
size: .; D: TRBD1; V: TRBV18; J: TRBJ2-2; CDR3: CASSPLDRAGELFF; DNA: TGTGCCAGCTCACCACTGGACAGGGCCGGGGAGCTGTTTTTT
size: .; D: .; V: TRBV19; J: TRBJ2-2; CDR3: CASRGSPAGELFF; DNA: TGTGCCAGTAGGGGATCGCCCGCCGGGGAGCTGTTTTTT
size: .; D: .; V: TRBV5-1; J: TRBJ2-1; CDR3: CASSLGTGRGSYNEQFF; DNA: TGCGCCAGCAGCTTGGGAACAGGGAGGGGCTCCTACAATGAGCAGTTCTTC
size: .; D: .; V: TRBV6-1; J: TRBJ2-7; CDR3: CASSEPGSDYEQYF; DNA: TGTGCCAGCAGTGAACCCGGTTCAGACTACGAGCAGTACTTC
size: .; D: .; V: TRBV5-1; J: TRBJ1-1; CDR3: CASSFIVNTEAFF; DNA: TGCGCCAGCAGCTTCATAGTGAACACTGAAGCTTTCTTT
size: .; D: .; V: TRBV5-1; J: TRBJ2-1; CDR3: CASSTVDRSSYNEQFF; DNA: TGCGCCAGCAGCACCGTTGACAGGAGCTCCTACAATGAGCAGTTCTTC
size: once; D: TRBD1; V: TRBV4-2; J: TRBJ2-7; CDR3: CASSPGGSYEQYF; DNA: TGTGCCAGCAGCCCAGGGGGCTCCTACGAGCAGTACTTC
size: .; D: TRBD1; V: TRBV6-1; J: TRBJ1-5; CDR3: CASSLQGAGNQPQHF; DNA: TGTGCCAGCAGCTTACAGGGGGCGGGCAATCAGCCCCAGCATTTT
size: once; D: .; V: TRBV11-2; J: TRBJ2-3; CDR3: CASSLVDTRTDTQYF; DNA: TGTGCCAGCAGCTTAGTGGACACCCGCACAGATACGCAGTATTTT
size: .; D: .; V: TRBV5-4; J: TRBJ2-5; CDR3: CASSRPQETQYF; DNA: TGTGCCAGCAGCCGACCCCAAGAGACCCAGTACTTC
size: .; D: .; V: TRBV6-5; J: TRBJ2-6; CDR3: CASSYRLRSGANVLTF; DNA: TGTGCCAGCAGTTACCGATTGCGCTCTGGGGCCAACGTCCTGACTTTC
size: .; D: .; V: TRBV6-5; J: TRBJ1-1; CDR3: CASSPRQPMNTEAFF; DNA: TGTGCCAGCAGTCCCCGACAGCCCATGAACACTGAAGCTTTCTTT
size: .; D: .; V: TRBV7-6; J: TRBJ2-3; CDR3: CASSSTQGTDTQYF; DNA: TGTGCCAGCAGCTCCACCCAGGGGACAGATACGCAGTATTTT
size: few; D: TRBD1; V: TRBV11-2; J: TRBJ1-1; CDR3: CASSSTGVNTEAFF; DNA: TGTGCCAGCAGTTCGACAGGGGTGAACACTGAAGCTTTCTTT
size: .; D: TRBD1; V: TRBV7-9; J: TRBJ2-2; CDR3: CASSKDRAPNTGELFF; DNA: TGTGCCAGCAGCAAGGACAGGGCCCCGAACACCGGGGAGCTGTTTTTT
size: few; D: .; V: TRBV6-4; J: TRBJ2-2; CDR3: CASSVRTPGTGELFF; DNA: TGTGCCAGCAGTGTGAGGACGCCGGGCACCGGGGAGCTGTTTTTT
size: .; D: .; V: TRBV20-1; J: TRBJ2-7; CDR3: CSAYRDIQYF; DNA: TGCAGTGCCTACCGGGACATCCAGTACTTC
size: .; D: TRBD1; V: TRBV19; J: TRBJ1-2; CDR3: CASKSGQANYGYTF; DNA: TGTGCCAGTAAGTCCGGACAGGCAAACTATGGCTACACCTTC
size: .; D: .; V: TRBV19; J: TRBJ1-1; CDR3: CASSIRYAGTEAFF; DNA: TGTGCCAGTAGTATCAGGTATGCGGGCACTGAAGCTTTCTTT
size: .; D: TRBD1; V: TRBV7-9; J: TRBJ2-3; CDR3: CASSQGQGALGQYF; DNA: TGTGCCAGCAGCCAGGGACAGGGGGCTCTGGGGCAGTATTTT
size: .; D: .; V: TRBV5-3; J: TRBJ1-1; CDR3: CARSLGVRENTEAFF; DNA: TGTGCCAGAAGCTTGGGGGTACGGGAGAACACTGAAGCTTTCTTT
size: .; D: TRBD1; V: TRBV27; J: TRBJ1-1; CDR3: CASSSYRGGNTEAFF; DNA: TGTGCCAGCAGTTCTTACAGGGGTGGGAACACTGAAGCTTTCTTT
size: .; D: .; V: TRBV7-2; J: TRBJ2-7; CDR3: CASKDSGTYEQYF; DNA: TGTGCCAGCAAAGACAGTGGAACCTACGAGCAGTACTTC
size: .; D: .; V: TRBV7-2; J: TRBJ2-5; CDR3: CASSWNRETQYF; DNA: TGTGCCAGCAGCTGGAACAGGGAGACCCAGTACTTC
size: .; D: TRBD1; V: TRBV18; J: TRBJ1-4; CDR3: CASSQGQGNSEKLFF; DNA: TGTGCCAGCTCGCAGGGACAGGGGAATAGTGAAAAACTGTTTTTT
size: .; D: .; V: TRBV9; J: TRBJ2-5; CDR3: CASSVGGETQYF; DNA: TGTGCCAGCAGCGTAGGGGGGGAGACCCAGTACTTC
size: few; D: .; V: TRBV6-4; J: TRBJ1-1; CDR3: CASSTGRDTEAFF; DNA: TGTGCCAGCAGCACAGGAAGGGACACTGAAGCTTTCTTT
size: .; D: .; V: TRBV7-9; J: TRBJ2-7; CDR3: CASSSMDPTGEQYF; DNA: TGTGCCAGCAGCTCGATGGACCCCACTGGGGAGCAGTACTTC
size: .; D: .; V: TRBV7-2; J: TRBJ1-2; CDR3: CASSAYGGNNYGYTF; DNA: TGTGCCAGCAGCGCCTATGGGGGAAATAACTATGGCTACACCTTC
size: once; D: .; V: TRBV9; J: TRBJ1-3; CDR3: CASSGASFSGNTIYF; DNA: TGTGCCAGCAGCGGCGCCAGTTTCTCTGGAAACACCATATATTTT
size: few; D: .; V: TRBV7-2; J: TRBJ1-2; CDR3: CASSLGGGYYGYTF; DNA: TGTGCCAGCAGCCTTGGGGGCGGCTACTATGGCTACACCTTC
size: once; D: .; V: TRBV2; J: TRBJ1-5; CDR3: CASSETSYSNQPQHF; DNA: TGTGCCAGCAGTGAAACAAGCTATAGCAATCAGCCCCAGCATTTT
size: .; D: TRBD1; V: TRBV9; J: TRBJ1-2; CDR3: CASSPSGTGNYGYTF; DNA: TGTGCCAGCAGCCCCTCCGGGACAGGGAACTATGGCTACACCTTC
size: .; D: .; V: TRBV30; J: TRBJ2-5; CDR3: CAWSEDLGETQYF; DNA: TGTGCCTGGAGTGAGGACCTGGGAGAGACCCAGTACTTC
size: .; D: TRBD1; V: TRBV7-7; J: TRBJ2-1; CDR3: CASSKGTGGFDEQFF; DNA: TGTGCCAGCAGCAAAGGGACAGGGGGCTTCGATGAGCAGTTCTTC
size: once; D: .; V: TRBV11-2; J: TRBJ1-2; CDR3: CASSSSVRSGYTF; DNA: TGTGCCAGCAGCTCCTCGGTCCGGAGCGGCTACACCTTC
size: .; D: TRBD1; V: TRBV30; J: TRBJ1-4; CDR3: CAWSTGAGNEKLFF; DNA: TGTGCCTGGTCGACAGGGGCGGGGAATGAAAAACTGTTTTTT
size: .; D: TRBD2; V: TRBV10-1; J: TRBJ2-5; CDR3: CASSDGGRTPETQYF; DNA: TGCGCCAGCAGTGACGGCGGGAGGACCCCAGAGACCCAGTACTTC
size: once; D: TRBD2; V: TRBV7-9; J: TRBJ2-7; CDR3: CASSLVGRLAGYEQYF; DNA: TGTGCCAGCAGCCTAGTAGGGAGATTAGCGGGATACGAGCAGTACTTC
size: .; D: .; V: TRBV30; J: TRBJ1-1; CDR3: CARGRRSEAFF; DNA: TGTGCCAGGGGACGCCGGTCTGAAGCTTTCTTT
size: .; D: TRBD1; V: TRBV5-1; J: TRBJ2-1; CDR3: CASSPQGTGFYNEQFF; DNA: TGCGCCAGCAGCCCCCAGGGGACAGGATTCTACAATGAGCAGTTCTTC
size: once; D: TRBD2; V: TRBV6-1; J: TRBJ2-7; CDR3: CASSTDAGDLYEQYF; DNA: TGTGCCAGCAGTACAGATGCGGGAGATCTCTACGAGCAGTACTTC
size: .; D: .; V: TRBV5-5; J: TRBJ2-7; CDR3: CASSEIWGYEQYF; DNA: TGTGCCAGCAGCGAAATCTGGGGCTACGAGCAGTACTTC
size: few; D: TRBD1; V: TRBV6-5; J: TRBJ2-2; CDR3: CASSRDRGPGELFF; DNA: TGTGCCAGCAGCCGGGACAGGGGGCCCGGGGAGCTGTTTTTT
size: .; D: TRBD1; V: TRBV9; J: TRBJ2-1; CDR3: CASSVGGTDYNEQFF; DNA: TGTGCCAGCAGCGTAGGAGGGACAGACTACAATGAGCAGTTCTTC